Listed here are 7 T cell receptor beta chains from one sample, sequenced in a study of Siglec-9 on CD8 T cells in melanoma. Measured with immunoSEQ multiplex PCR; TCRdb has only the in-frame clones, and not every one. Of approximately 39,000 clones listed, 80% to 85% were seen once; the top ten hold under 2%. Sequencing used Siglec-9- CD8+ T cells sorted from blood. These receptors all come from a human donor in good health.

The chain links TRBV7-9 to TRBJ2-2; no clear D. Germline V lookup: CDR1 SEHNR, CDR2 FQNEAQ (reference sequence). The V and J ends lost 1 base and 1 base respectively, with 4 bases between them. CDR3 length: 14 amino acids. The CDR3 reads CASSLGENTGELFF. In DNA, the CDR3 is TGTGCCAGCAGCTTAGGGGAGAACACCGGGGAGCTGTTTTTT.

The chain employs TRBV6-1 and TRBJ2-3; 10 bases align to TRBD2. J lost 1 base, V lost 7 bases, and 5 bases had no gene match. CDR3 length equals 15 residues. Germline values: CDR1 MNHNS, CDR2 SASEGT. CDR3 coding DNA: TGTGCCAGCACGAGCGGGGGGGTTCGCACAGATACGCAGTATTTT. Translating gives CASTSGGVRTDTQYF.

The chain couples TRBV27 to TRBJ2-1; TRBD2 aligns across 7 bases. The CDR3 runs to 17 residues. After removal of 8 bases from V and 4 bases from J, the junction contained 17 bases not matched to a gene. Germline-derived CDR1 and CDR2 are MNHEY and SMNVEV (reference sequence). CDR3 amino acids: CASDKSGASVGYNEQFF. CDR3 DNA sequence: TGTGCCAGCGATAAAAGCGGGGCTAGCGTTGGGTACAATGAGCAGTTCTTC.

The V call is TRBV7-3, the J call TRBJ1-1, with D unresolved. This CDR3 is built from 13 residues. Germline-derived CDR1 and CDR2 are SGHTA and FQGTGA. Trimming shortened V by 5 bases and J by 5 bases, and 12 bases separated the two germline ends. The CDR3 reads CASSALLGTEAFF. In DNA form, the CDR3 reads TGTGCCAGCAGCGCCCTGCTGGGAACTGAAGCTTTCTTT.

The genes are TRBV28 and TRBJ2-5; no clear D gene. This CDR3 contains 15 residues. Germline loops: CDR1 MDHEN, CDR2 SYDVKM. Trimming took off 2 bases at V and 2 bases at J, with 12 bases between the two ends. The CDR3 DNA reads TGTGCCAGCAGTTTAATGGCCGAAGCTCAAGAGACCCAGTACTTC. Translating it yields CASSLMAEAQETQYF.

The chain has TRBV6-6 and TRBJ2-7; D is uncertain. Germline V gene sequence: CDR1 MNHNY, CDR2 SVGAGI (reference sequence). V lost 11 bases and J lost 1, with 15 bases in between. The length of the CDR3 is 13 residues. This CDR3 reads CASASALSYEQYF. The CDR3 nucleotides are TGTGCCTCGGCCTCGGCACTATCCTACGAGCAGTACTTC.

The CDR3 sequence is CASSSGTDSAGGLFSYNEQFF. The CDR3 DNA is TGTGCCAGCAGTTCCGGGACAGACTCAGCGGGGGGGCTCTTTTCCTACAATGAGCAGTTCTTC. The gene calls are TRBV27 and TRBJ2-1, with TRBD2 matching over 10 bases. This CDR3 has 21 amino acids. Per the germline V gene, CDR1 is MNHEY and CDR2 is SMNVEV (reference sequence). The ends lost 4 bases at V and 1 base at J; junction bases unmatched: 19.